The sequence of this T cell receptor (beta chain) was determined in a study of blood T cell repertoires in COVID-19. Overall study: PBMCs, B-cell-depleted T cells, or T cells provided the cDNA or gDNA that made up the material.

This clone was counted once. V shed 5 bases and J 4 bases; nucleotides not matched to a gene: 13. The CDR3 length is 16 residues. Germline loops: CDR1 SEHNR, CDR2 FQNEAQ (reference sequence). In the study's own analysis: Amplified reference gene primers provided the basis for estimating nucleated cell counts. The assay was immunoSEQ multiplex PCR, and TCRdb's table has in-frame clones only and misses some. Clone size and the V and J calls come from that table; the DNA yielded D and trimming. The sample consists of some 110,000 clones, 65% to 85% of them appearing once. The clonotype was recovered from a woman aged 70-85 years with acute or convalescent COVID-19. The rearrangement joins TRBV7-9 to TRBJ1-1, with 7 positions matching TRBD1. The sequencing sample was made of peripheral blood. The CDR3 bases are TGTGCCAGCAGCCAAGACAGGGCCCATTTAGGCACTGAAGCTTTCTTT. Translating gives CASSQDRAHLGTEAFF. The full variable domain, with the rest looked up from reference TRBV7-9 and TRBJ1-1, is DTGVSQNPRHKITKRGQNVTFRCDPISEHNRLYWYRQTLGQGPEFLTYFQNEAQLEKSRLLSDRFSAERPKGSFSTLEIQRTEQGDSAMYLCASSQDRAHLGTEAFFGQGTRLTVV.